One and the same sample provided the 29 T cell receptor beta chains below, sequenced in a study of read filtering for tumor transcriptome and immune sequencing. Molecular barcoded adaptors covering alpha/delta and beta/gamma chains were used on around 400 ng RNA. TCRdb itself ran the reads through MiXCR, one entry per CDR3 protein. Found here are roughly 38,000 distinct CDR3 sequences, roughly an eighth of them singletons; the top ten hold around 28%. The sequencing input was a population of CD138-negative cells sorted from bone marrow. These receptors were collected from a donor over 35 with multiple myeloma.

This clonotype was detected a few times. Its ends do not fully match the called genes, so a read error is possible. V and J are TRBV13 and TRBJ2-1, with 7 bases identical to TRBD2. The CDR3 sequence is 14 residues long. Per the germline V gene, CDR1 is PRHDT and CDR2 is FYEKMQ (reference sequence). CDR3 nucleotide sequence: TGTGCCAGCGGCTTATCCTGGGAGGGAGATGAGCAGCTCTTC. It yields the protein CASGLSWEGDEQLF.

This clonotype was detected only a few times. The chain recombines TRBV19 with TRBJ2-2; D possibly corresponds to TRBD2 (5 bases). Trimming removed 5 bases at V and 5 bases at J, with 9 bases between. From germline, CDR1 is LNHDA and CDR2 SQIVND (reference sequence). This CDR3 region has 13 residues. CDR3 region: CASSSEGTGELFF. CDR3 DNA sequence: TGTGCCAGTAGTTCCGAGGGAACCGGGGAGCTGTTTTTT.

This clonotype was counted only a few times. Only one base separates this from a far larger clonotype, so it likely reflects a read error. J is TRBJ2-7 and V is TRBV6-2 or TRBV6-3; 7 nucleotides align to TRBD2. Germline values: CDR1 MNHEY, CDR2 SVGEGT. CDR3 size: 18 residues. Trimming at V came to 3 bases and at J to 1 base, leaving 15 bases not matched to a gene. The CDR3 here is CASSYSGIGREWSYEQYF. The CDR3 nucleotides read TGTGCCAGCAGTTATAGTGGGATTGGGCGGGAGTGGTCCTACGAGCAGTACTTC.

V and J are TRBV3-1 and TRBJ1-1; D unclear. Trimming removed 4 bases from V and 0 bases from J, with 12 bases in between. This CDR3 contains 15 residues. Germline loops: CDR1 LGHDT, CDR2 YNNKEL (reference sequence). The CDR3 is CASSPLTGMNTEAFF. CDR3 DNA sequence: TGTGCCAGCAGCCCCCTTACGGGCATGAACACTGAAGCTTTCTTT.

This clonotype was observed at least ten times. The chain carries TRBV7-9 and TRBJ2-5; possible D gene TRBD1, 5 bases. Germline CDR1 and CDR2: SEHNR and FQNEAQ (reference sequence). This CDR3 comprises 15 residues. V lost 5 bases to trimming and J lost 2 bases, with 15 bases between them. Here the CDR3 DNA reads TGTGCCAGCAGCCCCGGAACAGGTTGGCAAGAGACCCAGTACTTC. This codes for CASSPGTGWQETQYF. Full variable domain (rest looked up from reference TRBV7-9 and TRBJ2-5): DTGVSQNPRHKITKRGQNVTFRCDPISEHNRLYWYRQTLGQGPEFLTYFQNEAQLEKSRLLSDRFSAERPKGSFSTLEIQRTEQGDSAMYLCASSPGTGWQETQYFGPGTRLLVL.

This clonotype has at least ten counts. V is TRBV12-3 or TRBV12-4 and J is TRBJ1-1; D call uncertain. Trimming shortened V by 1 base and J by 5 bases, and 2 bases separated the two germline ends. This CDR3 has 11 residues. CDR3: CASSLGTEAFF. Here the CDR3 DNA reads TGTGCCAGCAGTTTAGGGACTGAAGCTTTCTTT.

This clonotype came up many times. The chain links TRBV5-1 to TRBJ2-1; the match to TRBD1 covers 10 bases. V trimming: 2 bases; J trimming: 9 bases; junction bases outside the gene matches: 8. There are 15 residues in the CDR3. Germline lookup yields CDR1 SGHRS and CDR2 YFSETQ. CDR3 sequence reads: CASSFAEGQGGEQFF. In DNA form, the CDR3 reads TGCGCCAGCAGCTTTGCGGAAGGACAGGGGGGTGAGCAGTTCTTC.

This clonotype was seen only a few times. The V and J genes are TRBV5-1 and TRBJ2-3; a possible D gene is TRBD2 (6 bases). Germline lookup yields CDR1 SGHRS and CDR2 YFSETQ. V lost 5 bases and J lost 2, with 18 bases in between. The CDR3 runs to 16 residues. The CDR3 region is CASSRGGFLVTDTQYF. CDR3 DNA: TGCGCCAGCAGTCGGGGAGGCTTCCTCGTCACAGATACGCAGTATTTT. Using reference TRBV5-1 and TRBJ2-3 for the parts outside the CDR3, the full variable domain is KAGVTQTPRYLIKTRGQQVTLSCSPISGHRSVSWYQQTPGQGLQFLFEYFSETQRNKGNFPGRFSGRQFSNSRSEMNVSTLELGDSALYLCASSRGGFLVTDTQYFGPGTRLTVL.

The rearrangement joins TRBV4-1 to TRBJ2-6; D is tentatively TRBD1 or TRBD2 (5 bases each). The CDR3 contains 17 residues. V lost 4 bases, J lost 3 bases, and 16 bases lay in between. The germline CDR1 and CDR2 sequences are MGHRA and YSYEKL. CDR3 nucleotides: TGCGCCAGCAGCCGCGAGGCAAGGGACGGTGGGGCCAACGTCCTGACTTTC. Protein product: CASSREARDGGANVLTF.

In its sample, this clonotype was seen many times. This sequence joins TRBV5-1 and TRBJ2-1; D possibly corresponds to TRBD2 (6 bases). The germline gives CDR1 SGHRS, CDR2 YFSETQ. Trimming pared 0 bases from V and 4 bases from J, leaving 11 bases between. This CDR3 contains 15 residues. CDR3 region: CASSLGGSGYNEQFF. The CDR3 DNA is TGCGCCAGCAGCTTGGGGGGTAGCGGATACAATGAGCAGTTCTTC. Complete variable domain (other parts from reference TRBV5-1 and TRBJ2-1): KAGVTQTPRYLIKTRGQQVTLSCSPISGHRSVSWYQQTPGQGLQFLFEYFSETQRNKGNFPGRFSGRQFSNSRSEMNVSTLELGDSALYLCASSLGGSGYNEQFFGPGTRLTVL.

This clonotype was picked up many times. The chain has TRBV5-1 and TRBJ2-7, with TRBD1 identical over 9 bases. V lost 4 bases and J lost 6; bases outside the gene matches: 11. CDR1 and CDR2 (germline): SGHRS, YFSETQ. The CDR3 is 15 residues long. CDR3 sequence: CASSLQGQGIAEQYF. For the CDR3, the DNA is TGCGCCAGCAGCCTCCAGGGACAGGGTATAGCCGAGCAGTACTTC.

This clonotype has ten or more counts. V and J are TRBV21-1 and TRBJ2-5; no check of the table's D call, TRBD1, against the DNA was made. TRBV21-1 is a pseudogene. The CDR3 length is 16 residues. The CDR3 DNA is TGTGCCAGCAGCAAAGCCCCGGCAGGGGGCCAAGAGACCCAGTACTTC. It codes for CASSKAPAGGQETQYF.

At least ten counts were recorded for this clonotype. J is TRBJ2-6 and V is TRBV29-1, with D possibly TRBD2 on 5 matching bases. V lost 4 bases, J lost 2 bases, and 6 bases lay in between. Germline V gene data show CDR1 as SQVTM and CDR2 as ANQGSEA. The CDR3 length is 13 residues. The CDR3 here is CSVGGAGANVLTF. In nucleotides, the CDR3 is TGCAGCGTTGGGGGAGCTGGGGCCAACGTCCTGACTTTC.

This clonotype came up many times. The chain carries TRBV7-9 and TRBJ2-3; 10 bases align to TRBD2. CDR3 length: 15 residues. Germline lookup yields CDR1 SEHNR and CDR2 FQNEAQ (reference sequence). The ends lost 5 bases at V and 2 bases at J; junction bases unmatched: 4. The CDR3 here is CASSRTSGTTDTQYF. Written as DNA, the CDR3 is TGTGCCAGCAGCCGGACTAGCGGAACCACAGATACGCAGTATTTT.

In this sample, this clonotype turned up many times. The chain employs TRBV12-3 or TRBV12-4 and TRBJ2-7; D is uncertain. This CDR3 has 13 residues. The germline V and J ends were trimmed by 0 bases and 3 bases, with 6 bases remaining between them. The CDR3 region has the DNA TGTGCCAGCAGTTTAGCGGCAGACTACGAGCAGTACTTC. Translation: CASSLAADYEQYF.

This clonotype was detected a few times. V and J are TRBV7-6 and TRBJ2-1; 9 bases match TRBD2. Germline V gene lookup returns CDR1 SGHVS and CDR2 FNYEAQ. This CDR3 spans 15 amino acids. With 5 bases clipped from V and 3 bases from J, the junction kept 5 bases outside the gene matches. This chain's CDR3 is CASSAGGRSYNEQFF. The CDR3 bases are TGTGCCAGCAGCGCGGGAGGGAGAAGCTACAATGAGCAGTTCTTC.

This clonotype was recorded many times. The CDR3 region is CSARGTGGSYNEQFF. In nucleotides, the CDR3 is TGCAGTGCTCGAGGGACAGGGGGCTCCTACAATGAGCAGTTCTTC. The chain employs TRBV20-1 and TRBJ2-1; 11 nucleotides match TRBD1. Looked up from germline, CDR1 is DFQATT and CDR2 is SNEGSKA (reference sequence). Trimming cost V 5 bases and J 0 bases; bases outside gene matches: 3. This CDR3 contains 15 residues.

Ten or more counts support this clonotype. The rearrangement joins TRBV20-1 to TRBJ2-5; tentative D call: TRBD2 (6 bases). V was cut by 2 bases and J by 0 bases, with 16 bases left in between. Germline V gene data show CDR1 as DFQATT and CDR2 as SNEGSKA (reference sequence). The CDR3 extends over 16 amino acids. The CDR3 region is CSARPAGIIYQETQYF. The CDR3 DNA reads as TGCAGTGCTAGACCAGCGGGCATAATTTACCAAGAGACCCAGTACTTC.

V gene TRBV18 combines with J gene TRBJ2-1; 7 bases align to TRBD2. Germline CDR1 and CDR2: KGHSH and LQKENI. CDR3 length equals 14 residues. Trimming removed 0 bases from V and 7 bases from J; junction bases left unmatched: 3. CDR3 residues: CASSPPILANEQFF. The CDR3 DNA sequence: TGTGCCAGCTCACCACCGATACTAGCGAATGAGCAGTTCTTC.

The chain carries TRBV7-2 and TRBJ2-5; weak D call: TRBD1 (5 bases). The germline V and J ends were trimmed by 3 bases and 4 bases, with 15 bases remaining between them. There are 15 residues in the CDR3. Germline assignment: CDR1 SGHTA and CDR2 FQGNSA. The CDR3 loop is CASSFGAQGLETQYF. CDR3 DNA sequence: TGTGCCAGCAGCTTCGGAGCCCAGGGATTAGAGACCCAGTACTTC.

This clonotype was picked up many times. The rearrangement links TRBV29-1 to TRBJ2-1, with TRBD2 matching over 9 bases. The V gene's germline CDR1 is SQVTM and CDR2 ANQGSEA. CDR3 length: 13 residues. The J segment lost 8 bases and the V segment lost 4 bases, leaving 6 bases of the junction unmatched. The CDR3 region is CSVVRGRADEQFF. The CDR3 DNA reads as TGCAGCGTTGTACGCGGGAGGGCGGATGAGCAGTTCTTC.

This clonotype occurred many times. This chain links TRBV30 with TRBJ1-1; D gene ambiguous. V was pared by 2 bases and J by 1 base, with 11 bases between. The CDR3 covers 14 residues. Germline CDR1 and CDR2: GTSNPN and SVGIG (reference sequence). CDR3 nucleotides: TGTGCCTGGAGTACCCATCGGCAGAACACTGAAGCTTTCTTT. This codes for CAWSTHRQNTEAFF.

With respect to this clonotype: A much larger clone is a single base away; this may be a read error. The chain links TRBV7-9 to TRBJ1-1; D not resolved. This CDR3 region has 14 residues. V lost 6 bases, J lost 5 bases, and 16 bases lay in between. CDR1 is SEHNR, CDR2 FQNEAQ, per germline (reference sequence). CDR3 protein: CASRLSWPVTEAFF. As DNA, the CDR3 is TGTGCCAGCAGGTTATCCTGGCCGGTGACTGAAGCTTTCTTT.

This clonotype is medium-sized. The chain is built from TRBV11-2 and TRBJ2-1; a possible D gene is TRBD1 (5 bases). The V end was cut by 5 bases, the J end by 4 bases, with 21 bases between. Germline CDR1 and CDR2: SGHAT and FQNNGV. The CDR3 is made up of 17 amino acids. For the CDR3, the DNA is TGTGCCAGCAGCCCGGGCGAGGTACTTCGGACATACAATGAGCAGTTCTTC. Translation gives CASSPGEVLRTYNEQFF. The full variable domain, in which reference TRBV11-2 and TRBJ2-1 provide the parts outside the CDR3, is EAGVAQSPRYKIIEKRQSVAFWCNPISGHATLYWYQQILGQGPKLLIQFQNNGVVDDSQLPKDRFSAERLKGVDSTLKIQPAKLEDSAVYLCASSPGEVLRTYNEQFFGPGTRLTVL.

This clonotype was picked up many times. This sequence joins TRBV4-3 and TRBJ2-3; D ambiguous. Germline CDR1 is LGHNA and CDR2 is YSLEER. Trimming took off 1 base at V and 10 bases at J, with 15 bases between the two ends. The CDR3 runs to 14 residues. This CDR3 reads CASSQADAVGPQYF. CDR3 nucleotide sequence: TGCGCCAGCAGCCAAGCCGACGCCGTCGGCCCGCAGTATTTT.

With regard to this clonotype: A read error likely explains this, since a far larger clone differs by one base. The rearrangement links TRBV7-3 to TRBJ2-1; TRBD1 might be the D (6 bases). Germline V gene sequence: CDR1 SGHTA, CDR2 FQGTGA. The CDR3 is made up of 14 amino acids. CDR3 coding DNA: TGTGCCAGCAGCTTAGGGACACCTTACAGTGAGCAGTTCTTC. It codes for CASSLGTPYSEQFF.

The V call is TRBV20-1, the J call TRBJ2-1; D gene uncertain. V lost 0 bases and J 3 bases, leaving 18 bases between the germline ends. The CDR3 is 17 residues long. Germline CDR1 is DFQATT and CDR2 is SNEGSKA (reference sequence). The CDR3 sequence is CSARDPLLHGDYNEQFF. The CDR3 nucleotides read TGCAGTGCTAGAGATCCCCTGTTACATGGGGACTACAATGAGCAGTTCTTC.

The table lists this clonotype with many counts. The V gene is TRBV5-1, the J gene TRBJ2-2; possible D gene TRBD1, 7 bases. Germline values: CDR1 SGHRS, CDR2 YFSETQ. V lost 1 base and J lost 6, with 10 bases in between. The CDR3 loop spans 14 amino acids. As DNA, the CDR3 is TGCGCCAGCAGCTTGACAGGGGAGGCCGGGGAGCTGTTTTTT. Its translation: CASSLTGEAGELFF. Together with reference TRBV5-1 and TRBJ2-2, the CDR3 gives the full variable domain: KAGVTQTPRYLIKTRGQQVTLSCSPISGHRSVSWYQQTPGQGLQFLFEYFSETQRNKGNFPGRFSGRQFSNSRSEMNVSTLELGDSALYLCASSLTGEAGELFFGEGSRLTVL.

At least ten counts were recorded for this clonotype. The chain couples TRBV5-1 to TRBJ2-3, with D unresolved. Deletions cut 5 bases from V and 5 bases from J, with 12 bases between. The CDR3 runs to 13 residues. The germline V gene encodes CDR1 SGHRS and CDR2 YFSETQ. This chain's CDR3 is CASSFPDGDTQYF. For the CDR3, the DNA is TGCGCCAGCAGTTTCCCGGACGGAGATACGCAGTATTTT. Using reference TRBV5-1 and TRBJ2-3 for the parts outside the CDR3, the full variable domain is KAGVTQTPRYLIKTRGQQVTLSCSPISGHRSVSWYQQTPGQGLQFLFEYFSETQRNKGNFPGRFSGRQFSNSRSEMNVSTLELGDSALYLCASSFPDGDTQYFGPGTRLTVL.